The rows below give T cell receptor beta chains drawn from one sample of a study of shared clonotypes between healthy human individuals. Profiling relied on immunoSEQ multiplex PCR, and the TCRdb table lists in-frame clones only, not all of them. The sample lists about 230,000 clones, about 69% occurring once. The sequencing input was memory CD4+ T cells sorted from blood. All receptors derive from a young man in good health. Both conserved end residues are part of each CDR3. D genes are given only for firm matches. Clone sizes are given selectively: once, few, many, or a class where the clone is expanded.

TRBV7-2	TRBD2	many	TRBJ2-7	TGTGCCAGCAGTCTACTAGCGACCTACGAGCAGTACTTC	CASSLLATYEQYF
TRBV5-5	-	-	TRBJ1-2	TGTGCCAGCAGCTTAGGGCCCTTAGCTAACTATGGCTACACCTTC	CASSLGPLANYGYTF
TRBV7-9	-	many	TRBJ1-5	TGTGCCAGCAGCCCCCTCGGAGGCAATCAGCCCCAGCATTTT	CASSPLGGNQPQHF
TRBV19	TRBD1	-	TRBJ2-1	TGTGCCAGTCGCCAGGGACGGACAGGGACATTTGAGCAGTTCTTC	CASRQGRTGTFEQFF
TRBV6-6	TRBD1	-	TRBJ1-5	TGTGCCAGCAGGGCAGGGGGTAGCAATCAGCCCCAGCATTTT	CASRAGGSNQPQHF
TRBV28	-	-	TRBJ2-1	TGTGCCAGCAGTCTCCAGGGATACAATGAGCAGTTCTTC	CASSLQGYNEQFF
TRBV5-1	-	-	TRBJ2-5	TGCGCCAGCAGTGTTGGGGCCGGGGCCCAGTACTTC	CASSVGAGAQYF
TRBV27	TRBD2	-	TRBJ2-3	TGTGCCAGCAGTTCCAGGACTAGCGGGATGAAGGGGGATACGCAGTATTTT	CASSSRTSGMKGDTQYF
TRBV7-9	-	-	TRBJ1-1	TGTGCCAGCAGCGCATCCTCGTCAACTGAAGCTTTCTTT	CASSASSSTEAFF
TRBV5-1	TRBD1	-	TRBJ2-2	TGCGCCAGCAGCAGGGACAGGGGAAACGGGGAGCTGTTTTTT	CASSRDRGNGELFF
TRBV29-1	-	-	TRBJ2-3	TGCAGCGTGGAAAAGGACACAGATACGCAGTATTTT	CSVEKDTDTQYF
TRBV28	TRBD1	few	TRBJ1-5	TGTGCCAGCAGTCCCCGGACAGGACTGGGCAATCAGCCCCAGCATTTT	CASSPRTGLGNQPQHF
TRBV30	-	-	TRBJ1-3	TGTGCCTGGAGTGTGGTAGGGGGTTCTGGAAACACCATATATTTT	CAWSVVGGSGNTIYF
TRBV29-1	-	-	TRBJ2-6	TGCAGCGCCGGACTAGGCCAGGGGGGGGCCAACGTCCTGACTTTC	CSAGLGQGGANVLTF